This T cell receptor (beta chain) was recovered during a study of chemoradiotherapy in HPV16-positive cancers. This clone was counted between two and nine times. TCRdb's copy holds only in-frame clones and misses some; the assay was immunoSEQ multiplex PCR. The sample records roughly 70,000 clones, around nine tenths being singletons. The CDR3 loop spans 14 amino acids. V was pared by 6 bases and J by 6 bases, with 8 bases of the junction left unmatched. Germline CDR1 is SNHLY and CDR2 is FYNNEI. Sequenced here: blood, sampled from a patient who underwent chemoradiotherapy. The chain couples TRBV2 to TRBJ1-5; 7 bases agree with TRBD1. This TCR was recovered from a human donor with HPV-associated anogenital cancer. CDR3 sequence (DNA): TGTGCCAGCAGGATTCGACAGGGAGGTCAGCCCCAGCATTTT. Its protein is CASRIRQGGQPQHF.